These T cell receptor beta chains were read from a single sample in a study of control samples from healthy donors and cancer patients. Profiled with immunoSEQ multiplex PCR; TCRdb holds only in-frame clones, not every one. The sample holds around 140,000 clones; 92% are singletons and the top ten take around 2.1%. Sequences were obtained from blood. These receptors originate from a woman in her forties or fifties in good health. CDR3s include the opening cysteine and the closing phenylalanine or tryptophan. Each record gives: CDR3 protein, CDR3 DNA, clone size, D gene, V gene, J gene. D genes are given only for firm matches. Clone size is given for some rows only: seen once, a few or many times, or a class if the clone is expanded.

CDR3aa: CASSPGVGKLRETQYF
CDR3nt: TGTGCCAGCAGCCCTGGGGTGGGGAAGTTAAGGGAGACCCAGTACTTC
abundance: NA
d_gene: NA
v_gene: TRBV13
j_gene: TRBJ2-5

CDR3aa: CASSLVARENTEAFF
CDR3nt: TGTGCCAGCAGCTTAGTCGCCAGGGAGAACACTGAAGCTTTCTTT
abundance: NA
d_gene: NA
v_gene: TRBV7-9
j_gene: TRBJ1-1

CDR3aa: CASSLLGSYEQYF
CDR3nt: TGTGCCAGCAGTTTACTCGGCAGCTACGAGCAGTACTTC
abundance: NA
d_gene: NA
v_gene: TRBV28
j_gene: TRBJ2-7

CDR3aa: CSASDRGQNNYGYTF
CDR3nt: TGCAGTGCTAGTGACAGGGGGCAGAATAACTATGGCTACACCTTC
abundance: NA
d_gene: TRBD1
v_gene: TRBV20-1
j_gene: TRBJ1-2

CDR3aa: CASSTDTSYEQYF
CDR3nt: TGTGCCAGCAGTACGGACACATCCTACGAGCAGTACTTC
abundance: NA
d_gene: NA
v_gene: TRBV6-6
j_gene: TRBJ2-7

CDR3aa: CASSGEVQGENYGYTF
CDR3nt: TGCGCCAGCAGTGGGGAGGTACAGGGGGAAAACTATGGCTACACCTTC
abundance: NA
d_gene: TRBD1
v_gene: TRBV5-1
j_gene: TRBJ1-2

CDR3aa: CASSLDSGVNYGYTF
CDR3nt: TGCGCCAGCAGCTTGGATTCGGGGGTAAACTATGGCTACACCTTC
abundance: NA
d_gene: NA
v_gene: TRBV5-1
j_gene: TRBJ1-2

CDR3aa: CATRDSKGNTIYF
CDR3nt: TGTGCCACCCGGGACAGTAAAGGAAACACCATATATTTT
abundance: NA
d_gene: TRBD1
v_gene: TRBV6-5
j_gene: TRBJ1-3

CDR3aa: CASMDSIGSPLHF
CDR3nt: TGTGCCAGCATGGACAGTATAGGGTCACCCCTCCACTTT
abundance: once
d_gene: NA
v_gene: TRBV27
j_gene: TRBJ1-6

CDR3aa: CAISDGENSYEQYF
CDR3nt: TGTGCCATCAGTGATGGGGAAAACTCCTACGAGCAGTACTTC
abundance: NA
d_gene: NA
v_gene: TRBV10-3
j_gene: TRBJ2-7

CDR3aa: CAWSYPNSPLHF
CDR3nt: TGTGCCTGGAGTTATCCTAATTCACCCCTCCACTTT
abundance: NA
d_gene: NA
v_gene: TRBV30
j_gene: TRBJ1-6

CDR3aa: CASSLSGSTNEKLFF
CDR3nt: TGTGCCAGTAGCCTGTCAGGTTCCACTAATGAAAAACTGTTTTTT
abundance: NA
d_gene: NA
v_gene: TRBV19
j_gene: TRBJ1-4

CDR3aa: CAIREKGDNYGYTF
CDR3nt: TGTGCCATCAGGGAAAAAGGGGATAACTATGGCTACACCTTC
abundance: NA
d_gene: NA
v_gene: TRBV10-3
j_gene: TRBJ1-2

CDR3aa: CASSQDSPGGGRTFF
CDR3nt: TGTGCCAGCAGCCAAGATTCCCCCGGGGGGGGTAGAACTTTCTTT
abundance: NA
d_gene: NA
v_gene: TRBV3-1/TRBV3-2
j_gene: TRBJ1-1

CDR3aa: CATSRGHSGGYNEQFF
CDR3nt: TGTGCCACCAGCAGAGGACACAGCGGAGGGTACAATGAGCAGTTCTTC
abundance: NA
d_gene: NA
v_gene: TRBV15
j_gene: TRBJ2-1

CDR3aa: CASSGTGTQPQHF
CDR3nt: TGTGCCAGCAGCGGGACAGGGACTCAGCCCCAGCATTTT
abundance: NA
d_gene: TRBD1
v_gene: TRBV6-6
j_gene: TRBJ1-5

CDR3aa: CASSPQQEGYTF
CDR3nt: TGTGCCAGCTCACCGCAACAGGAGGGCTACACCTTC
abundance: NA
d_gene: NA
v_gene: TRBV18
j_gene: TRBJ1-2

CDR3aa: CASTGPPTDTQYF
CDR3nt: TGTGCCAGCACAGGACCACCCACAGATACGCAGTATTTT
abundance: NA
d_gene: NA
v_gene: TRBV12-3/TRBV12-4
j_gene: TRBJ2-3

CDR3aa: CAWSDLTGQPQHF
CDR3nt: TGTGCCTGGAGTGACCTCACTGGTCAGCCCCAGCATTTT
abundance: NA
d_gene: NA
v_gene: TRBV30
j_gene: TRBJ1-5

CDR3aa: CASSELSRGWTEAFF
CDR3nt: TGTGCCAGCAGTGAATTGTCAAGGGGGTGGACTGAAGCTTTCTTT
abundance: NA
d_gene: NA
v_gene: TRBV6-1
j_gene: TRBJ1-1

CDR3aa: CSVVDGTRIYGYTF
CDR3nt: TGCAGCGTTGTAGACGGTACCCGTATCTATGGCTACACCTTC
abundance: NA
d_gene: NA
v_gene: TRBV29-1
j_gene: TRBJ1-2

CDR3aa: CATSPAEGGRYEQYF
CDR3nt: TGTGCCACCAGCCCAGCCGAGGGGGGGCGGTACGAGCAGTACTTC
abundance: NA
d_gene: NA
v_gene: TRBV15
j_gene: TRBJ2-7

CDR3aa: CASSSVTGNYGYTF
CDR3nt: TGCGCCAGCAGCTCGGTTACAGGAAACTATGGCTACACCTTC
abundance: NA
d_gene: NA
v_gene: TRBV10-2
j_gene: TRBJ1-2

CDR3aa: CASSRLQGLHEQFF
CDR3nt: TGTGCCAGCAGCCGATTACAGGGCCTCCATGAGCAGTTCTTC
abundance: NA
d_gene: NA
v_gene: TRBV3-1/TRBV3-2
j_gene: TRBJ2-1

CDR3aa: CASSQEFPAGRGGGEQYF
CDR3nt: TGTGCCAGCAGCCAAGAATTCCCCGCGGGGAGGGGCGGAGGCGAGCAGTACTTC
abundance: NA
d_gene: TRBD2
v_gene: TRBV4-2
j_gene: TRBJ2-7

CDR3aa: CARAVQVDYGYTF
CDR3nt: TGTGCCCGGGCCGTTCAGGTGGACTATGGCTACACCTTC
abundance: NA
d_gene: NA
v_gene: TRBV30
j_gene: TRBJ1-2

CDR3aa: CASSQVLVGITDTQYF
CDR3nt: TGCGCCAGCAGCCAAGTTTTAGTAGGTATTACAGATACGCAGTATTTT
abundance: NA
d_gene: NA
v_gene: TRBV4-1
j_gene: TRBJ2-3

CDR3aa: CASSWETSGARNEQFF
CDR3nt: TGCGCCAGCAGCTGGGAGACTAGCGGGGCCCGCAATGAGCAGTTCTTC
abundance: NA
d_gene: TRBD2
v_gene: TRBV5-1
j_gene: TRBJ2-1

CDR3aa: CACPGQGMDGYTF
CDR3nt: TGTGCCTGCCCTGGACAGGGGATGGATGGCTACACCTTC
abundance: NA
d_gene: TRBD1
v_gene: TRBV30
j_gene: TRBJ1-2

CDR3aa: CAWSVRRQETQYF
CDR3nt: TGTGCCTGGAGTGTACGACGGCAAGAGACCCAGTACTTC
abundance: NA
d_gene: NA
v_gene: TRBV30
j_gene: TRBJ2-5

CDR3aa: CSVSLGAQETQYF
CDR3nt: TGCAGCGTTTCTCTAGGGGCACAAGAGACCCAGTACTTC
abundance: NA
d_gene: NA
v_gene: TRBV29-1
j_gene: TRBJ2-5

CDR3aa: CAWSVWAGRDNEQFF
CDR3nt: TGTGCCTGGAGTGTTTGGGCGGGGAGGGACAATGAGCAGTTCTTC
abundance: NA
d_gene: TRBD2
v_gene: TRBV30
j_gene: TRBJ2-1

CDR3aa: CASGKGANPQHF
CDR3nt: TGTGCCAGTGGCAAAGGAGCTAATCCCCAGCATTTT
abundance: NA
d_gene: NA
v_gene: TRBV19
j_gene: TRBJ1-5

CDR3aa: CASSSGGYEQYF
CDR3nt: TGTGCCAGCAGTTCGGGGGGGTACGAGCAGTACTTC
abundance: NA
d_gene: TRBD2
v_gene: TRBV27
j_gene: TRBJ2-7

CDR3aa: CASSQEVVSEVPGVTQYF
CDR3nt: TGCGCCAGCAGCCAAGAAGTCGTTAGCGAGGTTCCGGGAGTGACCCAGTACTTC
abundance: NA
d_gene: NA
v_gene: TRBV4-1
j_gene: TRBJ2-5

CDR3aa: CAIRSPGSTEAFF
CDR3nt: TGTGCCATCAGGTCTCCAGGTAGCACTGAAGCTTTCTTT
abundance: few
d_gene: NA
v_gene: TRBV10-3
j_gene: TRBJ1-1

CDR3aa: CASSIGGRPTDTQYF
CDR3nt: TGTGCCAGTAGTATAGGAGGGCGGCCCACAGATACGCAGTATTTT
abundance: once
d_gene: NA
v_gene: TRBV19
j_gene: TRBJ2-3

CDR3aa: CASSVGGTLSTDTQYF
CDR3nt: TGTGCCAGCAGCGTAGGTGGGACTCTGAGCACAGATACGCAGTATTTT
abundance: NA
d_gene: NA
v_gene: TRBV9
j_gene: TRBJ2-3

CDR3aa: CASSHEYEQYF
CDR3nt: TGCGCCAGCAGCCATGAGTACGAGCAGTACTTC
abundance: NA
d_gene: NA
v_gene: TRBV4-1
j_gene: TRBJ2-7

CDR3aa: CASSIEAGSPYGYTF
CDR3nt: TGTGCCAGTAGTATTGAGGCAGGATCCCCCTATGGCTACACCTTC
abundance: NA
d_gene: NA
v_gene: TRBV19
j_gene: TRBJ1-2

CDR3aa: CASSLIERQREYYTF
CDR3nt: TGTGCCAGCAGCTTGATCGAGAGGCAGCGGGAGTACTACACCTTC
abundance: NA
d_gene: NA
v_gene: TRBV5-4
j_gene: TRBJ1-2

CDR3aa: CASSPQGALNTEAFF
CDR3nt: TGTGCCAGCTCACCACAGGGGGCCCTGAACACTGAAGCTTTCTTT
abundance: few
d_gene: TRBD1
v_gene: TRBV18
j_gene: TRBJ1-1

CDR3aa: CASSPTGSAGELFF
CDR3nt: TGTGCCAGCTCACCGACAGGATCGGCGGGGGAGCTGTTTTTT
abundance: once
d_gene: NA
v_gene: TRBV18
j_gene: TRBJ2-2

CDR3aa: CASRRIVLNTEAFF
CDR3nt: TGCGCCAGCAGGCGGATAGTCCTGAACACTGAAGCTTTCTTT
abundance: NA
d_gene: NA
v_gene: TRBV4-1
j_gene: TRBJ1-1

CDR3aa: CASSQPPNYEQYF
CDR3nt: TGCGCCAGCAGCCAACCCCCCAATTACGAGCAGTACTTC
abundance: NA
d_gene: NA
v_gene: TRBV4-1
j_gene: TRBJ2-7

CDR3aa: CASSGHRDIYNSPLHF
CDR3nt: TGTGCCAGCAGTGGCCACCGGGACATTTATAATTCACCCCTCCACTTT
abundance: NA
d_gene: NA
v_gene: TRBV2
j_gene: TRBJ1-6

CDR3aa: CASSPVGTEAFF
CDR3nt: TGTGCCAGCTCACCGGTAGGAACTGAAGCTTTCTTT
abundance: NA
d_gene: NA
v_gene: TRBV18
j_gene: TRBJ1-1

CDR3aa: CASSPSGRGTDTQYF
CDR3nt: TGTGCCAGCAGCCCTAGCGGGAGGGGAACAGATACGCAGTATTTT
abundance: NA
d_gene: TRBD2
v_gene: TRBV6-6
j_gene: TRBJ2-3

CDR3aa: CASSQSGPGGHNEQFF
CDR3nt: TGTGCCAGCAGCCAATCCGGTCCAGGGGGCCACAATGAGCAGTTCTTC
abundance: NA
d_gene: TRBD1
v_gene: TRBV4-2
j_gene: TRBJ2-1

CDR3aa: CASSQGGNTGELFF
CDR3nt: TGTGCCAGCAGCCAAGGTGGAAACACCGGGGAGCTGTTTTTT
abundance: NA
d_gene: NA
v_gene: TRBV5-4
j_gene: TRBJ2-2

CDR3aa: CASSLAIGLAGGYQETQYF
CDR3nt: TGTGCCAGCAGCTTAGCGATCGGACTAGCGGGAGGTTACCAAGAGACCCAGTACTTC
abundance: NA
d_gene: TRBD2
v_gene: TRBV7-9
j_gene: TRBJ2-5

CDR3aa: CASSLNPVLPTDTQYF
CDR3nt: TGTGCCAGCAGCTTAAACCCGGTCCTCCCGACAGATACGCAGTATTTT
abundance: NA
d_gene: NA
v_gene: TRBV11-2
j_gene: TRBJ2-3

CDR3aa: CAITDPSQDVPYGYTF
CDR3nt: TGTGCCATCACCGATCCAAGTCAGGATGTCCCCTATGGCTACACCTTC
abundance: NA
d_gene: NA
v_gene: TRBV10-3
j_gene: TRBJ1-2

CDR3aa: CASSGAGRETQYF
CDR3nt: TGTGCCAGTAGTGGGGCAGGGAGAGAGACCCAGTACTTC
abundance: NA
d_gene: NA
v_gene: TRBV19
j_gene: TRBJ2-5

CDR3aa: CASSQVAGRNEQFF
CDR3nt: TGTGCCAGCAGCCAAGTAGCGGGAAGGAATGAGCAGTTCTTC
abundance: NA
d_gene: TRBD2
v_gene: TRBV3-1/TRBV3-2
j_gene: TRBJ2-1